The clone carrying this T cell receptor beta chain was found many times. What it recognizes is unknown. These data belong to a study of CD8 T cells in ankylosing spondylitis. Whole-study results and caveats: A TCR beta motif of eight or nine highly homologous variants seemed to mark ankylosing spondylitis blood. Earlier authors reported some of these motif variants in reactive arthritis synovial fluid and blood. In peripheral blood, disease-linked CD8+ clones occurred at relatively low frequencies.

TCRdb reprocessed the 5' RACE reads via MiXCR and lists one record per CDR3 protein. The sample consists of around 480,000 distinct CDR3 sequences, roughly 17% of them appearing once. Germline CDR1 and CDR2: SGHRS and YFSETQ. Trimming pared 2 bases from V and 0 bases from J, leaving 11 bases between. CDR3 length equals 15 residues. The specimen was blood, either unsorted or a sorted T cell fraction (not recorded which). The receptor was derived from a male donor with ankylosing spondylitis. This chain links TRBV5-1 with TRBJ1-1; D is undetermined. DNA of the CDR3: TGCGCCAGCAGCTTAGCGCCGGGCCTGAACACTGAAGCTTTCTTT. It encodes CASSLAPGLNTEAFF.